One and the same sample provided the 17 T cell receptor beta chains below, sequenced in a study of CD8+ T cells in alopecia areata. Treatment given: oral pan-JAK inhibitor, 5-10 mg twice daily. RNA extraction was followed by reverse transcription into cDNA, which acted as the sequencing template. Measured with immunoSEQ multiplex PCR; TCRdb has only the in-frame clones, and not every one. The sample shows approximately 280,000 clones, roughly 60% of them seen only once. Sequenced material: CD4+ T cells sorted from blood, taken at week 24, from a patient treated with tofacitinib. These receptors came from a human donor with alopecia areata.

This clone has more than one count but fewer than ten. The V call is TRBV5-4, the J call TRBJ2-7, with D perhaps TRBD2 (6 bases). The germline CDR1 and CDR2 sequences are SGHNT and YYREEE (reference sequence). V shed 2 bases and J shed 3 bases, with 15 bases lying between them. The CDR3 runs to 15 residues. The CDR3 sequence is CASSFPGEAIYEQYF. The CDR3, as DNA: TGTGCCAGCAGCTTCCCCGGGGAGGCGATCTACGAGCAGTACTTC.

CDR3: CAWTVQETQYF. CDR3 DNA sequence: TGTGCCTGGACAGTCCAAGAGACCCAGTACTTC. The chain carries TRBV30 and TRBJ2-5; D uncertain. Germline V lookup: CDR1 GTSNPN, CDR2 SVGIG (reference sequence). CDR3 size: 11 residues. Between the trimmed V and J ends, which lost 4 bases and 1 base, there was a span of 4 bases.

This chain links TRBV6-5 with TRBJ2-1, with no clear D. V lost 2 bases and J lost 1, with 6 bases in between. CDR3 length equals 14 residues. Germline CDR1 MNHEY, CDR2 SVGAGI. The CDR3 spells CASSYVFSYNEQFF. In nucleotides, the CDR3 is TGTGCCAGCAGTTACGTCTTTTCCTACAATGAGCAGTTCTTC.

The CDR3 loop is CASSQEGPVVDTQYF. For the CDR3, the DNA is TGCGCCAGCAGCCAAGAGGGTCCTGTGGTAGATACGCAGTATTTT. This sequence joins TRBV4-3 and TRBJ2-3; D unclear. This CDR3 has 15 amino acids. The V end was cut by 0 bases, the J end by 5 bases, with 12 bases between. From germline, CDR1 is LGHNA and CDR2 YSLEER.

J is TRBJ1-2 and V is TRBV27; D is uncertain. This CDR3 spans 16 amino acids. From germline, CDR1 is MNHEY and CDR2 SMNVEV (reference sequence). Trimming shortened V by 2 bases and J by 4 bases, and 17 bases separated the two germline ends. In DNA, the CDR3 is TGTGCCAGCAGTTTAGGCCCGACCAAGGAGGGCTATGGCTACACCTTC. It codes for CASSLGPTKEGYGYTF.

This clone was recorded a few times. The genes are TRBV13 and TRBJ1-3; D not resolved. The CDR3 is made up of 16 amino acids. Per the germline V gene, CDR1 is PRHDT and CDR2 is FYEKMQ (reference sequence). Trimming took off 6 bases at V and 3 bases at J, with 18 bases between the two ends. The CDR3 spells CASSPLSRARGNTIYF. The CDR3 DNA is TGTGCCAGCAGTCCTTTAAGTCGGGCGCGTGGAAACACCATATATTTT.

This clone has only a few counts. The J gene is TRBJ2-2, the V gene TRBV28, with D tentatively TRBD2 (6 bases). Deletions cut 8 bases from V and 1 base from J, with 8 bases between. Germline V lookup: CDR1 MDHEN, CDR2 SYDVKM. The CDR3 runs to 13 residues. CDR3 sequence (DNA): TGTGCCAGCGGGAGGCAGAACACCGGGGAGCTGTTTTTT. Encoded protein: CASGRQNTGELFF.

This chain connects TRBV29-1 to TRBJ2-3; TRBD2 matches 8 bases. CDR1 is SQVTM, CDR2 ANQGSEA, per germline. The CDR3 has 15 amino acids. Germline trimming cut 6 bases from V and 6 bases from J; bases unmatched to any gene: 14. CDR3 coding DNA: TGCAGCGTCCGAGGGGCGGGGGGCCCGAGGGATACGCAGTATTTT. Protein: CSVRGAGGPRDTQYF.

The chain joins TRBV11-3 to TRBJ2-1; D gene uncertain. CDR1 and CDR2 from the germline V gene are SGHNT and YENEEA. Trimming stripped 1 base from V and 9 bases from J, with 7 bases between. The CDR3 is 12 amino acids. CDR3 bases: TGTGCCAGCAGCTTAGTGCTGGGTGAGCAGTTCTTC. Translated, it gives CASSLVLGEQFF.

The table lists this clone with a few counts. This chain uses TRBV6-5 with TRBJ2-1; no definite D call. This CDR3 contains 12 residues. The V gene's germline CDR1 is MNHEY and CDR2 SVGAGI. Trimming took 6 bases from V and 9 from J, leaving 12 bases between them. In nucleotides, the CDR3 is TGTGCCAGCAGCTCCCTCTACGGTGAGCAGTTCTTC. Protein product: CASSSLYGEQFF.

This clone has a handful of counts. The V call is TRBV29-1, the J call TRBJ2-7, with D possibly TRBD1 on 6 matching bases. The germline V and J ends were trimmed by 7 bases and 0 bases, with 13 bases remaining between them. Germline V gene sequence: CDR1 SQVTM, CDR2 ANQGSEA. This CDR3 has 13 amino acids. The CDR3 DNA sequence: TGCAGCGCCCGACAGGTTCTCTCCTACGAGCAGTACTTC. This sequence encodes CSARQVLSYEQYF.

This clone was recorded once. V is TRBV6-1 and J is TRBJ2-5; D possibly matches TRBD1 or TRBD2 (5 bases each). The germline V gene has CDR1 MNHNS and CDR2 SASEGT. The length of the CDR3 is 14 residues. V was pared by 6 bases and J by 5 bases, with 16 bases between. As DNA, the CDR3 is TGTGCCAGCAGGCCCCCGGGGCGAGGGGAGACCCAGTACTTC. It codes for CASRPPGRGETQYF.

The chain joins TRBV4-1 to TRBJ2-2, with D unresolved. The CDR3 runs to 17 residues. Trimming removed 1 base from V and 4 bases from J, with 16 bases in between. CDR1 and CDR2 (germline): MGHRA, YSYEKL. The CDR3 nucleotides read TGCGCCAGCAGCCAAGTATTTCGTTTCTCGAGCACCGGGGAGCTGTTTTTT. This translates into CASSQVFRFSSTGELFF.

V gene TRBV29-1 combines with J gene TRBJ1-2, with D maybe TRBD1 (6 bases). CDR1 and CDR2 from the germline V gene are SQVTM and ANQGSEA. The germline V and J ends were trimmed by 3 bases and 4 bases, with 12 bases remaining between them. The CDR3 has 13 amino acids. The CDR3 reads CSVDGQRSYGYTF. The CDR3 nucleotides are TGCAGCGTTGACGGACAGAGATCCTATGGCTACACCTTC.

CDR3 in DNA: TGTGCCAGCAGTGAATGGACGGGGGGAGGGTCAGAGACCCAGTACTTC. Translating gives CASSEWTGGGSETQYF. The genes are TRBV25-1 and TRBJ2-5; 7 bases align to TRBD2. V shed 1 base, J shed 4 bases, and the junction held 9 bases outside the gene matches. CDR1 and CDR2 (germline): MGHDK, SYGVNS. CDR3 length: 16 residues. Looking up the rest from reference TRBV25-1 and TRBJ2-5 gives the full variable domain: EADIYQTPRYLVIGTGKKITLECSQTMGHDKMYWYQQDPGMELHLIHYSYGVNSTEKGDLSSESTVSRIRTEHFPLTLESARPSHTSQYLCASSEWTGGGSETQYFGPGTRLLVL.

As for this clone: This clone may be a read error of a much larger clone one base away. Other nucleotide sequences from this sample produce the same CDR3. DNA of the CDR3: TGTGCCAGCAGTGTAAACAAGAACACTGAAGCTTTCTTT. Translated, it gives CASSVNKNTEAFF. The chain joins TRBV2 to TRBJ1-1; D unclear. This CDR3 contains 13 residues. CDR1 and CDR2 (germline): SNHLY, FYNNEI. V lost 4 bases and J lost 1, with 7 bases in between.

The chain employs TRBV25-1 and TRBJ1-6; possible D gene TRBD1, 5 bases. The germline V gene has CDR1 MGHDK and CDR2 SYGVNS. This CDR3 contains 16 residues. V was cut by 6 bases and J by 6 bases, with 18 bases left in between. As DNA, the CDR3 is TGTGCCAGCAGCGAGGGGCTCCGAATGGGTAATTCACCCCTCCACTTT. The encoded protein is CASSEGLRMGNSPLHF.